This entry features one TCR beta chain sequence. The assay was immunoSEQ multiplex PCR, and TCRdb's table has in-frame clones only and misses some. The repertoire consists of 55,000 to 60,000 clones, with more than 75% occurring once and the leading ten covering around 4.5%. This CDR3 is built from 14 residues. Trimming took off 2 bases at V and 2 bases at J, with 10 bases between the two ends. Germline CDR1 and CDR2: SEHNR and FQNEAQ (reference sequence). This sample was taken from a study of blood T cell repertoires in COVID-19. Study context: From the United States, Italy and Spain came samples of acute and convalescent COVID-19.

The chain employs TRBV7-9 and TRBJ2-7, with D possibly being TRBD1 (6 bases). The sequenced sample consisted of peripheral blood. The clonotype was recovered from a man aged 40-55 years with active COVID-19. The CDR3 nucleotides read TGTGCCAGCAGCTTATCAGGGGAGACCTACGAGCAGTACTTC. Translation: CASSLSGETYEQYF. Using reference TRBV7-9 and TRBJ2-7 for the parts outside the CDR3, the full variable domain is DTGVSQNPRHKITKRGQNVTFRCDPISEHNRLYWYRQTLGQGPEFLTYFQNEAQLEKSRLLSDRFSAERPKGSFSTLEIQRTEQGDSAMYLCASSLSGETYEQYFGPGTRLTVT.